This entry lists 6 T cell receptor beta chains sequenced from one sample in a study of siplizumab effects on memory and regulatory T cells. Some clones are missing from TCRdb's copy, which holds only in-frame ones; the method was immunoSEQ multiplex PCR. The table includes 94,000 or so clones, roughly 93% detected once. Sequenced: CD8+ T cells sorted from blood. Receptors were obtained from a human donor in good health.

Here the CDR3 DNA reads TGTGCCAGCAGTTTAGGTCAGGGCTCCTACAATGAGCAGTTCTTC. This gives the protein CASSLGQGSYNEQFF. This chain uses TRBV27 with TRBJ2-1; maybe TRBD1 (5 bases). CDR3 length: 15 amino acids. Germline CDR1 and CDR2: MNHEY and SMNVEV (reference sequence). Trimming removed 2 bases at V and 0 bases at J, with 8 bases between.

This clone was seen a single time. The rearrangement uses TRBV7-8 and TRBJ2-1; TRBD2 agrees at 8 bases. CDR1 and CDR2 from the germline V gene are SGHVS and FQNEAQ. The CDR3 consists of 19 residues. J was trimmed by 5 bases and V by 3 bases; bases with no gene match: 18. CDR3 nucleotides: TGTGCCAGCAGCTTGACCCCGGGACTAGTACAGGTGGGCCACAATGAGCAGTTCTTC. Amino acid sequence: CASSLTPGLVQVGHNEQFF.

J is TRBJ1-5 and V is TRBV19, with D unclear. Trimming took 4 bases from V and 2 from J, leaving 12 bases between them. The V gene's germline CDR1 is LNHDA and CDR2 SQIVND (reference sequence). The CDR3 totals 15 residues. CDR3 sequence reads: CASSTGGRGNQPQHF. CDR3 DNA: TGTGCCAGTAGTACAGGAGGACGTGGCAATCAGCCCCAGCATTTT.

As concerns this clone: This CDR3 is also generated by other DNA sequences in the sample. This chain uses TRBV7-9 with TRBJ2-1, with unresolved D. Trimming left V 3 bases short and J 5 bases short, with 8 bases between. The V gene's germline CDR1 is SEHNR and CDR2 FQNEAQ (reference sequence). The CDR3 covers 13 residues. The CDR3 loop reads CASSFLRDNEQFF. The CDR3 nucleotides read TGTGCCAGCAGCTTCCTCCGAGACAATGAGCAGTTCTTC.

This clone was detected a few times. The genes are TRBV7-9 and TRBJ2-7; no firm D call. CDR1 SEHNR and CDR2 FQNEAQ come from the germline V gene (reference sequence). The CDR3 has 12 amino acids. The V end was cut by 1 base, the J end by 6 bases, with 7 bases between. In DNA form, the CDR3 reads TGTGCCAGCAGCTTAGGCCCGTCCGAGCAGTACTTC. Residues: CASSLGPSEQYF.

The rearrangement joins TRBV6-5 to TRBJ2-1, with D possibly matching TRBD1 (5 bases). V dropped 2 bases and J dropped 6 bases, with 11 bases sitting between them. Germline V gene sequence: CDR1 MNHEY, CDR2 SVGAGI. The CDR3 loop spans 14 amino acids. CDR3 in amino acids: CASSYGAGGNEQFF. Here the CDR3 DNA reads TGTGCCAGCAGTTACGGGGCCGGCGGCAATGAGCAGTTCTTC.